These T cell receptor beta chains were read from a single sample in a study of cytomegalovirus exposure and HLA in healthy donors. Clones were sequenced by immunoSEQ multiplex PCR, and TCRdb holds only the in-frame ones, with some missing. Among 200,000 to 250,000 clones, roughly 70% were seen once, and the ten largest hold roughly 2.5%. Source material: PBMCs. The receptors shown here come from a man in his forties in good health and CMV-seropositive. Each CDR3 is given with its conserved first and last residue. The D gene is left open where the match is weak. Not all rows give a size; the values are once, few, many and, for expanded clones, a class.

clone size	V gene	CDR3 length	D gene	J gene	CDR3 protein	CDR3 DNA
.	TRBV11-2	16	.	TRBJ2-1	CASSLEAQGVFNEQFF	TGTGCCAGCAGCTTAGAGGCACAGGGAGTTTTCAATGAGCAGTTCTTC
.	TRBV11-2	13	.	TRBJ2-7	CASSLERFYEQYF	TGTGCCAGCAGCTTAGAACGGTTCTACGAGCAGTACTTC
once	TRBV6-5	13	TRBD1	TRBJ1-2	CASIRGQGYGYTF	TGTGCCAGCATAAGGGGGCAGGGTTATGGCTACACCTTC
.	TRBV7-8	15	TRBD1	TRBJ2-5	CASSFPDRGRETQYF	TGTGCCAGCAGCTTTCCTGACAGGGGGAGGGAGACCCAGTACTTC
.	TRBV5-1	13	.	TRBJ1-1	CASRHSDNTEAFF	TGCGCCAGCAGACACAGTGATAACACTGAAGCTTTCTTT
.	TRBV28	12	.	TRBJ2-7	CATYGRNYEQYF	TGTGCCACCTACGGCAGGAACTACGAGCAGTACTTC
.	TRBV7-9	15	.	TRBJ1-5	CASSPSGHDNQPQHF	TGTGCCAGCAGCCCCTCGGGACACGACAATCAGCCCCAGCATTTT
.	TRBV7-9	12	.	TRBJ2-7	CASSQLGYEQYF	TGTGCCAGCAGCCAACTAGGCTACGAGCAGTACTTC
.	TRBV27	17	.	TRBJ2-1	CASSFEARAGEVNEQFF	TGTGCCAGCAGTTTTGAGGCCCGCGCAGGGGAAGTCAATGAGCAGTTCTTC
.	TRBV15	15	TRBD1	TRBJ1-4	CATSRPDRGLLKLFF	TGTGCCACCAGCAGACCTGACAGGGGTTTGTTGAAACTGTTTTTT
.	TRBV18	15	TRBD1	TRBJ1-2	CASSHFDTDRVGYTF	TGTGCCAGCTCACATTTCGATACTGACAGGGTTGGCTACACCTTC
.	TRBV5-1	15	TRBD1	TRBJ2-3	CASSPGQRGTDTQYF	TGCGCCAGCAGCCCGGGACAGCGAGGCACAGATACGCAGTATTTT
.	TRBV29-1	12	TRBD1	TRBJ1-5	CSVGTANQPQHF	TGCAGCGTGGGGACAGCTAATCAGCCCCAGCATTTT
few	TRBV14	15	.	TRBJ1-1	CASSQEYRGNTEAFF	TGTGCCAGCAGCCAAGAATATAGGGGGAACACTGAAGCTTTCTTT
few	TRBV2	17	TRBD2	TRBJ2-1	CASSERGTSGAYNEQFF	TGTGCCAGCAGTGAAAGGGGGACTAGCGGGGCCTACAATGAGCAGTTCTTC
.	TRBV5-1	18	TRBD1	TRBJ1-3	CASSFDRGPEFSGNTIYF	TGCGCCAGCAGCTTCGACAGGGGGCCCGAGTTCTCTGGAAACACCATATATTTT
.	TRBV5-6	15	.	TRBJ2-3	CASSLRRGPGDTQYF	TGTGCCAGCAGCTTAAGGCGGGGGCCGGGGGATACGCAGTATTTT
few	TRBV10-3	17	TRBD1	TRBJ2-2	CAINPGSGGMDTGELFF	TGTGCCATCAACCCGGGCTCAGGGGGCATGGACACCGGGGAGCTGTTTTTT
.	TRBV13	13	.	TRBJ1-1	CASSFDMNTEAFF	TGTGCCAGCAGCTTTGACATGAACACTGAAGCTTTCTTT
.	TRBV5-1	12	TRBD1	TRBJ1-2	CASSSAGGGYTF	TGCGCCAGCAGCTCGGCAGGGGGAGGCTACACCTTC
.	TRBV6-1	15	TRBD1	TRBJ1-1	CASTGTGNIVPEAFF	TGTGCCAGTACCGGGACAGGGAATATCGTCCCTGAAGCTTTCTTT
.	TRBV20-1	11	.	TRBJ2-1	CSAPTVNEQFF	TGCAGTGCCCCGACAGTCAATGAGCAGTTCTTC
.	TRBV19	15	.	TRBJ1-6	CASRNRKEYNSPLHF	TGTGCCAGTAGGAACAGGAAGGAATATAATTCACCCCTCCACTTT
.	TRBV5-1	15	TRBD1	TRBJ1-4	CASSPAGTDNEKLFF	TGCGCCAGCAGCCCTGCCGGGACAGATAATGAAAAACTGTTTTTT
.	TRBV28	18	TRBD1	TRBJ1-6	CASSLLAPDRADNSPLHF	TGTGCCAGCAGTTTATTGGCCCCGGACAGGGCCGACAATTCACCCCTCCACTTT
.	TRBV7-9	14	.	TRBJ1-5	CASSLAGINQPQHF	TGTGCCAGCAGCTTGGCAGGGATAAATCAGCCCCAGCATTTT
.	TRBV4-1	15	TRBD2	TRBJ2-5	CASSPRLALQETQYF	TGCGCCAGCAGCCCCAGACTAGCGCTCCAAGAGACCCAGTACTTC
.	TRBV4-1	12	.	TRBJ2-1	CASSQAAGQQFF	TGCGCCAGCAGCCAAGCCGCGGGACAGCAGTTCTTC
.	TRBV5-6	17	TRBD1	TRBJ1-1	CASSRPYIDRAYTEAFF	TGTGCCAGCAGCCGCCCCTACATTGACAGGGCCTACACTGAAGCTTTCTTT
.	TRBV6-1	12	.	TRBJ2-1	CATYSLRTLQFF	TGTGCCACCTACTCACTCCGGACTCTGCAGTTCTTC
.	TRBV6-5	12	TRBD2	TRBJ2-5	CAVTSGQETQYF	TGTGCCGTAACTAGCGGGCAAGAGACCCAGTACTTC
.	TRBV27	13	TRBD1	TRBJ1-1	CASSSTGVRGAFF	TGTGCCAGCAGTTCAACAGGGGTGCGGGGAGCTTTCTTT
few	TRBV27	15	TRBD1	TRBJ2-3	CASSSGTVSTDTQYF	TGTGCCAGCAGCTCTGGGACAGTGAGCACAGATACGCAGTATTTT
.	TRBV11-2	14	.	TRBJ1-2	CASSLDEGVNGYTF	TGTGCCAGCAGCTTAGATGAAGGGGTAAATGGCTACACCTTC
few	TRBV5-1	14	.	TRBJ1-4	CASSPGFHGEKLFF	TGCGCCAGCAGCCCAGGATTCCACGGTGAAAAACTGTTTTTT
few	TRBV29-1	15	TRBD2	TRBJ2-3	CSVEDRAGGTDTQYF	TGCAGCGTTGAAGATCGAGCGGGGGGCACAGATACGCAGTATTTT
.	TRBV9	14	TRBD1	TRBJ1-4	CASTQGAANEKLFF	TGTGCCAGCACACAGGGGGCAGCTAATGAAAAACTGTTTTTT
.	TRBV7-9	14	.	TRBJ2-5	CASSFNSYQETQYF	TGTGCCAGCAGCTTTAACAGCTACCAAGAGACCCAGTACTTC
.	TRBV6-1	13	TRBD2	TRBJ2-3	CASMRGGTDTQYF	TGTGCCAGCATGCGGGGAGGGACAGATACGCAGTATTTT
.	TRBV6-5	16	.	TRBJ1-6	CASSYGQVHYNSPLHF	TGTGCCAGCAGTTACGGGCAGGTCCACTATAATTCACCCCTCCACTTT
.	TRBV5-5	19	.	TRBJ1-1	CASIHDRQSDWPVKTEAFF	TGTGCCAGCATTCACGATCGACAGTCGGATTGGCCGGTGAAGACTGAAGCTTTCTTT
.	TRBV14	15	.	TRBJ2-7	CASSQGWSGTYEQYF	TGTGCCAGCAGCCAAGGGTGGTCAGGGACCTACGAGCAGTACTTC
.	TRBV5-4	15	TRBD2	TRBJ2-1	CASGTLAGAYNEQFF	TGTGCCAGCGGCACACTAGCGGGGGCCTACAATGAGCAGTTCTTC
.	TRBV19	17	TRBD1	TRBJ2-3	CASSILGQGGSTDTQYF	TGTGCCAGTAGTATCCTCGGACAGGGGGGAAGCACAGATACGCAGTATTTT
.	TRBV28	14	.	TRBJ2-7	CASRTGTSEREQYF	TGTGCCAGCAGAACCGGGACTTCCGAGAGGGAGCAGTACTTC
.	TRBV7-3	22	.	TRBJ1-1	CASSLTGLGRQYYLGGNTEAFF	TGTGCCAGCAGCTTAACCGGTTTGGGCCGACAGTACTACCTCGGGGGTAACACTGAAGCTTTCTTT
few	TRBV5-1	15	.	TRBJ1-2	CASSLEGWGLYGYTF	TGCGCCAGCAGCTTAGAAGGGTGGGGACTCTATGGCTACACCTTC
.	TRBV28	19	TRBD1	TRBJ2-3	CASSFRSIAGTGWTDTQYF	TGTGCCAGCAGTTTCCGATCGATTGCCGGGACAGGGTGGACAGATACGCAGTATTTT
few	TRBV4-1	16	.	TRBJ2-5	CASSQSHGGGGKTQYF	TGCGCCAGCAGCCAAAGCCATGGAGGGGGCGGGAAGACCCAGTACTTC
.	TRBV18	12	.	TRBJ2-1	CASSRTGNEQFF	TGTGCCAGCTCACGCACAGGGAACGAGCAGTTCTTC
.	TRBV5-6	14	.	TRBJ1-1	CASSLGARDTEAFF	TGTGCCAGCAGCTTGGGGGCCAGGGACACTGAAGCTTTCTTT
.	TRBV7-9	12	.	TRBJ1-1	CASSFGGDEAFF	TGTGCCAGCAGCTTCGGGGGTGATGAAGCTTTCTTT
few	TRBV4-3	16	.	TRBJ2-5	CASSQGGFGQTGTQYF	TGCGCCAGCAGCCAAGGAGGTTTTGGACAGACGGGGACCCAGTACTTC
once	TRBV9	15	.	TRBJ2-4	CASSLGPGEVGIQYF	TGTGCCAGCAGCCTAGGTCCGGGGGAGGTAGGGATTCAGTACTTC